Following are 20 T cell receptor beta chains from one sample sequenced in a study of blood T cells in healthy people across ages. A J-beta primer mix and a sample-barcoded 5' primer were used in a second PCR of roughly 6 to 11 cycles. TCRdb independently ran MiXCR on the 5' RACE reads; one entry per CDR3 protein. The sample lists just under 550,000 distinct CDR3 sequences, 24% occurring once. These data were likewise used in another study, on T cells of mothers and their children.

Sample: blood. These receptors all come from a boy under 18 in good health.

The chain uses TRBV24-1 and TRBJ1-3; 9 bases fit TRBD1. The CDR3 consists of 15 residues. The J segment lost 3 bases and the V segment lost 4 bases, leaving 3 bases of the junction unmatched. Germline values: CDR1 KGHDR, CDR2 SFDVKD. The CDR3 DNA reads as TGTGCCACCAGTGAAGGACAGGGGTATGGAAACACCATATATTTT. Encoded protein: CATSEGQGYGNTIYF.

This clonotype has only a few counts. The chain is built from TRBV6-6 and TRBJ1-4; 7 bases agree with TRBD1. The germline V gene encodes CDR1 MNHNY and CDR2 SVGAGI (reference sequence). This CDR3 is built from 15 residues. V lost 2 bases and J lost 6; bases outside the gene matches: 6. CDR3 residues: CASSYGDREYEKLFF. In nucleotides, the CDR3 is TGTGCCAGCAGTTACGGTGACAGGGAATATGAAAAACTGTTTTTT.

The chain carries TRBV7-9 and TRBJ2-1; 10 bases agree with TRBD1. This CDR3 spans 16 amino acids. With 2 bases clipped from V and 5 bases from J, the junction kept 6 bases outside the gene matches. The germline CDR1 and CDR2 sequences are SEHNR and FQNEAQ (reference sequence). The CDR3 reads CASSLSPGQGNNEQFF. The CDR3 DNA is TGTGCCAGCAGCTTATCGCCGGGACAGGGGAACAATGAGCAGTTCTTC.

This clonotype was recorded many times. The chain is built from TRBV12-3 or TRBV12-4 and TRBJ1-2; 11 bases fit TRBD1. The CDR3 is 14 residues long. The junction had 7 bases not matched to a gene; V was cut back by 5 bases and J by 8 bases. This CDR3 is CASSSGQGAHGYTF. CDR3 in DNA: TGTGCCAGCAGTAGTGGACAGGGGGCGCACGGCTACACCTTC.

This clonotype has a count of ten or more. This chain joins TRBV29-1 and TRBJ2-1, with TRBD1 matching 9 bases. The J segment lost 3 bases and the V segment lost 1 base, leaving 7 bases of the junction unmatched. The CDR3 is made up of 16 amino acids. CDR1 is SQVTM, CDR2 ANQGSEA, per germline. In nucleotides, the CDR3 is TGCAGCGTTGAAGGGCTAAGGGACAGGGTCTACAATGAGCAGTTCTTC. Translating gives CSVEGLRDRVYNEQFF.

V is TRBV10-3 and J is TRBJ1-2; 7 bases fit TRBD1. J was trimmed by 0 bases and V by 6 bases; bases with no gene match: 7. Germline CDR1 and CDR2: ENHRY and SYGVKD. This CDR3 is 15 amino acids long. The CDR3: CAISATGPTNYGYTF. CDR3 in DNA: TGTGCCATCAGCGCGACAGGGCCTACTAACTATGGCTACACCTTC.

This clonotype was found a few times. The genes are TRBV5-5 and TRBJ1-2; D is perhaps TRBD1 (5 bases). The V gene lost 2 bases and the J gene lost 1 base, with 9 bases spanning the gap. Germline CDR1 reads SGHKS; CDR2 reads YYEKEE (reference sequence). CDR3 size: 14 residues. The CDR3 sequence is CASSFQQDNYGYTF. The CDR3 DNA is TGTGCCAGCAGCTTTCAACAGGATAACTATGGCTACACCTTC.

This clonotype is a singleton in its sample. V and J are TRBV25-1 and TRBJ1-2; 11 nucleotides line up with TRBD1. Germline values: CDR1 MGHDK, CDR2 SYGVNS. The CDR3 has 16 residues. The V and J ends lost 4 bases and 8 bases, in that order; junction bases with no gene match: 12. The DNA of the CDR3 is TGTGCCAGCAGTGCGTCTGGGACAGGGGGTTTTCGGGGCTACACCTTC. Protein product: CASSASGTGGFRGYTF.

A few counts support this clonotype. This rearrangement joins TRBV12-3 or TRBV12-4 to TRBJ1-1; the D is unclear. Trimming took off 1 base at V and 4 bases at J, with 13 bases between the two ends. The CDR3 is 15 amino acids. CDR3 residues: CASSLGGSRATEAFF. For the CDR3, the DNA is TGTGCCAGCAGTTTAGGTGGGAGCAGAGCCACTGAAGCTTTCTTT.

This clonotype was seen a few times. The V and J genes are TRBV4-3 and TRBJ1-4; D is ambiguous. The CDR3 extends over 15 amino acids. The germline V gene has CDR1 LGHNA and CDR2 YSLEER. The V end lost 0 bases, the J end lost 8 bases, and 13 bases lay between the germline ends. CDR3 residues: CASSQDLTGEEKLFF. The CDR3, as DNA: TGCGCCAGCAGCCAAGATCTCACGGGAGAGGAAAAACTGTTTTTT.

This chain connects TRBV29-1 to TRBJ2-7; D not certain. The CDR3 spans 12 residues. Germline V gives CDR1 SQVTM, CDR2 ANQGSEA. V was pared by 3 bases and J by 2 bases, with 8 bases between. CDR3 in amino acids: CSVEAEAYEQYF. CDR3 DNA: TGCAGCGTTGAGGCTGAGGCCTACGAGCAGTACTTC.

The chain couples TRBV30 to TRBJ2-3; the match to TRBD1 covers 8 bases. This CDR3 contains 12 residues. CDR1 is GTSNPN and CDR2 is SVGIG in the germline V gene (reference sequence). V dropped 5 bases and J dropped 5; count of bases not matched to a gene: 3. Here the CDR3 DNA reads TGTGCCTGGGCAGGGGGCGGAGATACGCAGTATTTT. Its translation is CAWAGGGDTQYF.

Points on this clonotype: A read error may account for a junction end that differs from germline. In nucleotides, the CDR3 is TGTGCCAGCAGCCCCCCGGGCGCCCGGGGCAATAAGCAGTTCTTC. It translates to CASSPPGARGNKQFF. The chain carries TRBV7-8 and TRBJ2-5; D tentatively reads TRBD1 or TRBD2 (5 bases each). TRBJ2-1 explains the end of the DNA better; the J call may be wrong. Germline values: CDR1 SGHVS, CDR2 FQNEAQ. The CDR3 runs 15 residues.

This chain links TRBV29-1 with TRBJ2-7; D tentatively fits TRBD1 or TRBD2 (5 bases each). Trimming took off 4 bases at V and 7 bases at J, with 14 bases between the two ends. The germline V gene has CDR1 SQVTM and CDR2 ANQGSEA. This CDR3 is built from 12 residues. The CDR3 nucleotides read TGCAGCGTTGGGGGGAACGTAGAAGAGCAGTACTTC. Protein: CSVGGNVEEQYF.

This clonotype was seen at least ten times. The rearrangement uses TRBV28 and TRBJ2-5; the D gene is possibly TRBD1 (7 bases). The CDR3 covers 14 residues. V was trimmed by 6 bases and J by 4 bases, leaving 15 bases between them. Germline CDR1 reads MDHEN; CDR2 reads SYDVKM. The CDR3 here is CASSSGGPLETQYF. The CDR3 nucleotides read TGTGCCAGCAGCTCAGGGGGGCCCCTAGAGACCCAGTACTTC.

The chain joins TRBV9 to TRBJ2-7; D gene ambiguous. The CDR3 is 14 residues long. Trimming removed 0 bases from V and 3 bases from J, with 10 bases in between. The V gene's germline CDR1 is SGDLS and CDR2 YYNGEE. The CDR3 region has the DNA TGTGCCAGCAGCGTAGGTCCAGAGGACTACGAGCAGTACTTC. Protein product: CASSVGPEDYEQYF.

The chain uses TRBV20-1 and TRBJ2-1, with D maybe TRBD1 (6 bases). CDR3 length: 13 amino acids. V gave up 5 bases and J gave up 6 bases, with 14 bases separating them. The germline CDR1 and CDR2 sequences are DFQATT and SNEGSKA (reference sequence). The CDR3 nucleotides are TGCAGTGCTGCTACTTCGACAGGCAATGAGCAGTTCTTC. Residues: CSAATSTGNEQFF.

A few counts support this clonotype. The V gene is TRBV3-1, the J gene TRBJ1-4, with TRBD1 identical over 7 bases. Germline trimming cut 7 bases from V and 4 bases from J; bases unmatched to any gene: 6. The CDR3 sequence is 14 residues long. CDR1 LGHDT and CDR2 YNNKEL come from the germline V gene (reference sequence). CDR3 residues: CASNQGQLNEKLFF. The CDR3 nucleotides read TGTGCCAGCAACCAGGGACAGCTTAATGAAAAACTGTTTTTT.

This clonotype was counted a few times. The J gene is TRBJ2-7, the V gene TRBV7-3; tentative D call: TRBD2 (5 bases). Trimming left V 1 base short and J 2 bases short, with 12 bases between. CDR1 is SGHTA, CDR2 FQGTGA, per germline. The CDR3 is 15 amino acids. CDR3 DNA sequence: TGTGCCAGCAGCTTAATGTCGGGGTTCCCCTACGAGCAGTACTTC. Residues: CASSLMSGFPYEQYF.

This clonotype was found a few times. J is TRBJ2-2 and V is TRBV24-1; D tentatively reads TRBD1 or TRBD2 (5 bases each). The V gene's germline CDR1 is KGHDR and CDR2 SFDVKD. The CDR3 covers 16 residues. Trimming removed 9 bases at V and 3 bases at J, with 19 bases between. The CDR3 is CATVTARRGDTGELFF. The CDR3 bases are TGTGCCACCGTCACAGCGAGGCGAGGGGACACCGGGGAGCTGTTTTTT.